The 19 T cell receptor beta chains in this list originate from one sample, sequenced in a study of control samples from healthy donors and cancer patients. Assay: immunoSEQ multiplex PCR; the TCRdb copy retains only in-frame clones and omits some. This sample has tens of thousands of clones, with 93% found just once. The sample consisted of PBMCs. The source is a middle-aged woman with lung cancer.

The chain joins TRBV27 to TRBJ1-5; unclear D gene. There are 15 residues in the CDR3. V gave up 2 bases and J gave up 4 bases, with 12 bases separating them. Germline V gene lookup returns CDR1 MNHEY and CDR2 SMNVEV (reference sequence). CDR3 sequence: CASSLRPGPNQPQHF. DNA of the CDR3: TGTGCCAGCAGTTTAAGGCCAGGTCCTAATCAGCCCCAGCATTTT.

V usage is TRBV4-2 and J usage is TRBJ2-2; D is perhaps TRBD1 (6 bases). Trimming removed 3 bases from V and 1 base from J, with 15 bases in between. CDR1 and CDR2 from the germline V gene are LGHNA and YNFKEQ. This CDR3 has 17 amino acids. In DNA, the CDR3 is TGTGCCAGCAGCCACCCCCTGCTACAGGGGAACACCGGGGAGCTGTTTTTT. Its protein product is CASSHPLLQGNTGELFF.

J is TRBJ2-5 and V is TRBV5-1, with 9 nucleotides matching TRBD1. Per germline, CDR1 SGHRS and CDR2 YFSETQ. The V segment lost 2 bases and the J segment 5 bases; nucleotides outside the gene matches: 4. CDR3 length equals 14 residues. The CDR3 sequence: CASSFGTGMETQYF. As DNA, the CDR3 is TGCGCCAGCAGCTTTGGGACAGGGATGGAGACCCAGTACTTC.

About this clone: The junction departs from the called germline gene at one end, perhaps through a read error. This chain uses TRBV9 with TRBJ1-1, with D possibly being TRBD1 (6 bases). This CDR3 spans 18 amino acids. Germline V gene sequence: CDR1 SGDLS, CDR2 YYNGEE. CDR3 nucleotides: TGTGCCAGCAACGTAGGGGGGCTGGTTATGGGCATCAACACTGAAGCTTTCTTT. Translating it yields CASNVGGLVMGINTEAFF.

The chain joins TRBV2 to TRBJ1-2, with a possible D match to TRBD1 (5 bases). The germline V gene has CDR1 SNHLY and CDR2 FYNNEI. The CDR3 has 13 residues. The ends were cut back, 3 bases at V and 5 bases at J, with 10 bases in the middle. The CDR3, as DNA: TGTGCCAGCAGTGACCCGGGGCCATATGGCTACACCTTC. This encodes CASSDPGPYGYTF.

The V gene is TRBV19, the J gene TRBJ2-3, with D uncertain. Per germline, CDR1 LNHDA and CDR2 SQIVND (reference sequence). The CDR3 covers 15 residues. The V end was cut by 7 bases, the J end by 0 bases, with 14 bases between. CDR3 loop: CASNPELTSTDTQYF. CDR3 nucleotides: TGTGCCAGTAACCCCGAATTAACTAGCACAGATACGCAGTATTTT.

V is TRBV19 and J is TRBJ2-2; the match to TRBD1 covers 12 bases. This CDR3 comprises 15 residues. The trim removed 3 bases at V and 7 bases at J, leaving 3 bases unmatched. Germline V gives CDR1 LNHDA, CDR2 SQIVND (reference sequence). CDR3 DNA: TGTGCCAGTAGTATGGGACAGGGGGCAGGCGGGGAGCTGTTTTTT. This gives the protein CASSMGQGAGGELFF.

The V and J genes are TRBV19 and TRBJ1-5; TRBD1 matches at 9 bases. Germline V lookup: CDR1 LNHDA, CDR2 SQIVND (reference sequence). The V and J ends lost 7 bases and 1 base, in that order; junction bases with no gene match: 8. The CDR3 spans 16 residues. Here the CDR3 reads CASKTGGAVSNQPQHF. CDR3 nucleotide sequence: TGTGCCAGTAAAACAGGGGGCGCGGTAAGCAATCAGCCCCAGCATTTT.

Only a few counts were recorded for this clone. The CDR3 nucleotides read TGTGCCAGCAGTTCACATAACACAGATACGCAGTATTTT. Translated, it gives CASSSHNTDTQYF. This chain joins TRBV27 and TRBJ2-3; D not resolved. In germline, CDR1 is MNHEY, CDR2 SMNVEV (reference sequence). This CDR3 has 13 amino acids. V lost 4 bases and J lost 2, with 7 bases in between.

This chain joins TRBV11-2 and TRBJ1-2; D possibly corresponds to TRBD1 (6 bases). The CDR3 covers 14 residues. Germline V gene lookup returns CDR1 SGHAT and CDR2 FQNNGV. Between the trimmed V and J ends, which lost 1 base and 1 base, there was a span of 7 bases. The CDR3 region is CASSLGTVNYGYTF. DNA of the CDR3: TGTGCCAGCAGCTTAGGGACAGTTAACTATGGCTACACCTTC.

This chain uses TRBV19 with TRBJ1-4; D is ambiguous. CDR1 LNHDA and CDR2 SQIVND come from the germline V gene (reference sequence). V was trimmed by 4 bases and J by 4 bases, leaving 13 bases between them. This CDR3 is built from 15 residues. For the CDR3, the DNA is TGTGCCAGTAGTAAAGTCCGGCAAAGTAATGAAAAACTGTTTTTT. Protein sequence: CASSKVRQSNEKLFF.

The chain couples TRBV6-5 to TRBJ2-2; D may be TRBD2 (6 bases). Deletions cut 8 bases from V and 3 bases from J, with 10 bases between. Germline CDR1 MNHEY, CDR2 SVGAGI. The CDR3 length is 13 residues. DNA of the CDR3: TGTGCCAGCTCCTGGGGGGACACCGGGGAGCTGTTTTTT. Translated, it gives CASSWGDTGELFF.

This chain uses TRBV6-5 with TRBJ2-1, with 11 bases matching TRBD2. CDR3 length: 14 residues. The ends lost 0 bases at V and 15 bases at J; junction bases unmatched: 7. Per germline, CDR1 MNHEY and CDR2 SVGAGI. CDR3 DNA: TGTGCCAGCAGTTACTCGCCTAGCGGGGGGCCTCCGTTCTTC. Protein sequence: CASSYSPSGGPPFF.

V gene TRBV6-5 combines with J gene TRBJ2-7; 8 bases map to TRBD2. The germline CDR1 and CDR2 sequences are MNHEY and SVGAGI. The junction had 9 bases not matched to a gene; V was cut back by 5 bases and J by 3 bases. The CDR3 length is 15 residues. The CDR3: CASSRGVAGIYEQYF. The CDR3 nucleotides are TGTGCCAGCAGTCGGGGGGTAGCGGGGATCTACGAGCAGTACTTC.

The chain has TRBV9 and TRBJ1-1; D uncertain. Per the germline V gene, CDR1 is SGDLS and CDR2 is YYNGEE. This CDR3 comprises 14 residues. V was cut by 0 bases and J by 5 bases, with 11 bases left in between. The CDR3 sequence is CASSVDSGETEAFF. CDR3 bases: TGTGCCAGCAGCGTAGACAGCGGGGAGACTGAAGCTTTCTTT.

The chain has TRBV5-1 and TRBJ1-4, with no clear D. CDR3 length equals 12 residues. V was pared by 6 bases and J by 7 bases, with 10 bases between. Germline V gives CDR1 SGHRS, CDR2 YFSETQ. This CDR3 is CASTKSGEKLFF. The CDR3 nucleotides read TGCGCCAGCACCAAAAGCGGTGAAAAACTGTTTTTT. Full variable domain (outside the CDR3, taken from reference TRBV5-1 and TRBJ1-4): KAGVTQTPRYLIKTRGQQVTLSCSPISGHRSVSWYQQTPGQGLQFLFEYFSETQRNKGNFPGRFSGRQFSNSRSEMNVSTLELGDSALYLCASTKSGEKLFFGSGTQLSVL.

Only one count was recorded for this clone. The chain combines TRBV28 with TRBJ1-1, with D unclear. This CDR3 comprises 13 residues. Germline lookup yields CDR1 MDHEN and CDR2 SYDVKM. The V end lost 3 bases, the J end lost 4 bases, and 9 bases lay between the germline ends. The CDR3 loop reads CASSFGAATEAFF. The CDR3 coding sequence is TGTGCCAGCAGTTTTGGTGCCGCCACTGAAGCTTTCTTT.

The chain is built from TRBV5-6 and TRBJ2-1, with no clear D. The V end lost 4 bases, the J end lost 3 bases, and 5 bases lay between the germline ends. The length of the CDR3 is 12 residues. Germline V gene sequence: CDR1 SGHDT, CDR2 YYEEEE. The CDR3 nucleotides read TGTGCCAGCAGCGCTGGCTACAATGAGCAGTTCTTC. Encoded protein: CASSAGYNEQFF.

V usage is TRBV19 and J usage is TRBJ1-3; D not resolved. This CDR3 is 16 amino acids long. Germline CDR1 is LNHDA and CDR2 is SQIVND (reference sequence). Trimming pared 1 base from V and 0 bases from J, leaving 10 bases between. The CDR3 is CASSIGGSSSGNTIYF. The CDR3 nucleotides read TGTGCCAGTAGTATAGGTGGGAGTAGCTCTGGAAACACCATATATTTT.